This note documents a single T cell receptor beta chain sequence. Its specificity is not known. This record comes from a study of T-cell memory formation after mild COVID-19. TCRdb redid the calling of the 5' RACE reads with MiXCR, one entry per CDR3 protein. The sample yields 240,000 or so distinct CDR3 sequences, 8% to 9.5% seen once. The V end was cut by 3 bases, the J end by 2 bases, with 5 bases between. CDR1 and CDR2 from the germline V gene are LGHDT and YNNKEL (reference sequence). This CDR3 is built from 14 residues. Study-wide results and limits: SARS-CoV-2 specificity was not confirmed for second-wave clones peaking on day 37. Whereas later expanders leaned CD4+, clones contracting day 15 to 85 showed a balanced CD4/CD8 makeup. Certain responding clones were present in pre-infection memory, suggesting participation of cross-reactive memory.

Material: PBMCs or a T cell subset sorted from them (not recorded which). V and J are TRBV3-1 and TRBJ2-6; D is ambiguous. The clonotype originates from a man younger than 35 who had mild COVID-19 (a few samples of this study predate the infection). Cell type and time point are not known. CDR3: CASSHSAGANVLTF. CDR3 in DNA: TGTGCCAGCAGCCACTCCGCTGGGGCCAACGTCCTGACTTTC.